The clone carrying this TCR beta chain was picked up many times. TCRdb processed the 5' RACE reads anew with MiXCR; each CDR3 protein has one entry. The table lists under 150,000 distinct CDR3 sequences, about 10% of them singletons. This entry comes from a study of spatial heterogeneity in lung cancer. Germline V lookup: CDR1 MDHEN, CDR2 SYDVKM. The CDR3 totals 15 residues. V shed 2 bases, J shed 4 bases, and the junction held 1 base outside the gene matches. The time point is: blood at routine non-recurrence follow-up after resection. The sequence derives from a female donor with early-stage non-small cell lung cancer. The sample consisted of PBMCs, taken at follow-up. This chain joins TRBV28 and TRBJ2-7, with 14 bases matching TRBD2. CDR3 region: CASSLGTSGSYEQYF. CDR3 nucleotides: TGTGCCAGCAGTTTAGGGACTAGCGGGAGTTACGAGCAGTACTTC.